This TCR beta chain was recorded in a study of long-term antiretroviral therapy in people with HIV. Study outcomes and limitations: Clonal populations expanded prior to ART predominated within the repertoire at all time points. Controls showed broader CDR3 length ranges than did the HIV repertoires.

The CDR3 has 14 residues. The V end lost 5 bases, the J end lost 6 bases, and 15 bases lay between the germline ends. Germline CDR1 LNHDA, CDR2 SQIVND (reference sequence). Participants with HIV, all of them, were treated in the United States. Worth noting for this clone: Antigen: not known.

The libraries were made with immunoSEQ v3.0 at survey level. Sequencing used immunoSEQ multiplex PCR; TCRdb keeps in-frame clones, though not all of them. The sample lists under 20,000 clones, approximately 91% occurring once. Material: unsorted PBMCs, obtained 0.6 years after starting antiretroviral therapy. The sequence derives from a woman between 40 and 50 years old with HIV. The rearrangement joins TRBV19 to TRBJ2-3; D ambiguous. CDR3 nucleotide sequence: TGTGCCAGTAGTTTTAGCAAGGACCTCGATACGCAGTATTTT. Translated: CASSFSKDLDTQYF.